Listed below are T cell receptor beta chains from one sample, sequenced in a study of T cells in narcolepsy. This table comes from immunoSEQ multiplex PCR, and its TCRdb copy is limited to in-frame clones, with some not included. The sample shows about 35,000 clones, around 80% of them seen only once. The sample was memory (CD45RA-) CD4+ T cells from blood. Receptors originate from a human donor in good health. Both conserved end residues are part of each CDR3. A D gene is named only where the DNA matches it firmly. Clone size is not always given. Where it is, it says once, few, many or a class for expanded clones.

>NA|TRBD1|TRBJ1-2|TRBV19
CASWTGTPYGYTF
TGTGCCTCCTGGACAGGGACACCCTATGGCTACACCTTC
>few|NA|TRBJ2-7|TRBV14
CASSQRGLGQYF
TGTGCCAGCAGCCAGCGCGGCTTGGGGCAGTACTTC
>NA|NA|TRBJ1-2|TRBV4-1
CASSQGAVRGDYGYTF
TGCGCCAGCAGCCAAGGAGCAGTTCGCGGGGACTATGGCTACACCTTC
>NA|NA|TRBJ2-6|TRBV9
CASSVAQTFSGANVLTF
TGTGCCAGCAGCGTAGCGCAGACTTTCTCTGGGGCCAACGTCCTGACTTTC
>NA|NA|TRBJ2-7|TRBV2
CASSDRGYEQYF
TGTGCCAGCAGTGACCGCGGGTACGAGCAGTACTTC
>NA|TRBD2|TRBJ2-2|TRBV27
CASSLSGLAGLGTGELFF
TGTGCCAGCAGTTTATCAGGACTAGCGGGGCTGGGGACCGGGGAGCTGTTTTTT
>NA|NA|TRBJ2-1|TRBV9
CASSVQPSSYNEQFF
TGTGCCAGCAGCGTACAGCCGAGCTCCTACAATGAGCAGTTCTTC
>NA|NA|TRBJ1-1|TRBV5-6
CASSFDRRTEAFF
TGTGCCAGCAGCTTTGACAGGAGGACTGAAGCTTTCTTT
>NA|NA|TRBJ1-1|TRBV5-1
CASSLAREGGGTEAFF
TGCGCCAGCAGCTTGGCCAGGGAGGGGGGAGGCACTGAAGCTTTCTTT
>NA|NA|TRBJ2-7|TRBV30
CAWRGGGREQYF
TGTGCCTGGAGGGGAGGGGGGCGCGAGCAGTACTTC
>NA|NA|TRBJ1-1|TRBV5-1
CASSLGSMNTEAFF
TGCGCCAGCAGCTTGGGCAGCATGAACACTGAAGCTTTCTTT
>NA|TRBD1|TRBJ2-4|TRBV18
CASSYTGTGSKNIQYF
TGTGCCAGCTCATACACCGGGACAGGGTCCAAAAACATTCAGTACTTC
>NA|NA|TRBJ1-2|TRBV20-1
CSSGADYGYTF
TGTTCAAGCGGGGCGGACTATGGCTACACCTTC
>NA|NA|TRBJ1-3|TRBV10-3
CAISEGRYGNTIYF
TGTGCCATCAGTGAGGGGAGGTACGGAAACACCATATATTTT
>NA|NA|TRBJ2-6|TRBV21-1
CASRVGGGANVLTF
NA